The 27 T cell receptor beta chains reported below all come from one sample, sequenced in a study of blood T cell repertoires in COVID-19. Profiling relied on immunoSEQ multiplex PCR, and the TCRdb table lists in-frame clones only, not all of them. This table holds 180,000 or so clones, 80% to 90% found once. Sequencing was done on a sample of peripheral blood. These receptors came from a man in his 60s with acute or convalescent COVID-19.

The V and J genes are TRBV20-1 and TRBJ2-5; D is ambiguous. Germline V gene sequence: CDR1 DFQATT, CDR2 SNEGSKA (reference sequence). The CDR3 is 10 residues long. Trimming left V 4 bases short and J 3 bases short, with 3 bases between. The CDR3 region has the DNA TGCAGTGCTACAGAAGAGACCCAGTACTTC. Protein: CSATEETQYF.

The V gene is TRBV28, the J gene TRBJ2-1; 10 positions agree with TRBD1. Germline loops: CDR1 MDHEN, CDR2 SYDVKM. This CDR3 region has 13 residues. V lost 5 bases to trimming and J lost 9 bases; unmatched junction nucleotides: 4. In DNA form, the CDR3 reads TGTGCCAGCAGTCGGGACAGGGGAGCTGAGCAGTTCTTC. Translation gives CASSRDRGAEQFF.

The chain links TRBV3-1 (or the pseudogene TRBV3-2) to TRBJ2-3; D might be TRBD1 (5 bases). Trimming removed 0 bases at V and 4 bases at J, with 11 bases between. Germline lookup yields CDR1 LGHDT and CDR2 YNNKEL (reference sequence). This CDR3 is 15 amino acids long. CDR3 DNA: TGTGCCAGCAGCCAAGAGGGTCAGGGCGCAGATACGCAGTATTTT. It yields the protein CASSQEGQGADTQYF.

This chain uses TRBV30 with TRBJ2-1; 9 positions agree with TRBD2. V trimming: 3 bases; J trimming: 0 bases; junction bases outside the gene matches: 15. Germline CDR1 is GTSNPN and CDR2 is SVGIG (reference sequence). The CDR3 totals 19 residues. In DNA form, the CDR3 reads TGTGCCTGGAGAGTACTGACTAGCGGAGGGCCTAACTCCTACAATGAGCAGTTCTTC. It is translated as CAWRVLTSGGPNSYNEQFF.

This clone was counted ten times or more. The CDR3 protein is CASSLIAGGTDTQYF. CDR3 bases: TGTGCCAGCAGCTTGATAGCAGGGGGCACAGATACGCAGTATTTT. This chain links TRBV5-4 with TRBJ2-3, with TRBD1 as a possible D gene (6 bases). Trimming took 1 base from V and 1 from J, leaving 10 bases between them. The CDR3 contains 15 residues. Per the germline V gene, CDR1 is SGHNT and CDR2 is YYREEE (reference sequence).

The CDR3 is CAWSRDWGGNEQFF. CDR3 coding DNA: TGTGCCTGGTCTCGGGACTGGGGTGGGAATGAGCAGTTCTTC. V usage is TRBV30 and J usage is TRBJ2-1, with a possible D match to TRBD2 (6 bases). V was clipped by 5 bases and J by 7 bases, with 18 bases between them. This CDR3 is 14 amino acids long. The V gene's germline CDR1 is GTSNPN and CDR2 SVGIG (reference sequence).

This chain links TRBV28 with TRBJ1-3; a possible D gene is TRBD1 (6 bases). The V gene's germline CDR1 is MDHEN and CDR2 SYDVKM. V was trimmed by 4 bases and J by 0 bases, leaving 13 bases between them. The CDR3 is 16 amino acids. The CDR3 is CASSSPDRNSGNTIYF. The CDR3 nucleotides are TGTGCCAGCAGTTCACCAGACAGGAACTCTGGAAACACCATATATTTT. The full variable domain, in which reference TRBV28 and TRBJ1-3 provide the parts outside the CDR3, is DVKVTQSSRYLVKRTGEKVFLECVQDMDHENMFWYRQDPGLGLRLIYFSYDVKMKEKGDIPEGYSVSREKKERFSLILESASTNQTSMYLCASSSPDRNSGNTIYFGEGSWLTVV.

The gene calls are TRBV18 and TRBJ2-5; D possibly corresponds to TRBD1 (5 bases). CDR1 and CDR2 from the germline V gene are KGHSH and LQKENI. V was trimmed by 5 bases and J by 2 bases, leaving 9 bases between them. The CDR3 spans 13 residues. This chain's CDR3 is CASSSGFQETQYF. CDR3 nucleotides: TGTGCCAGCTCATCAGGGTTTCAAGAGACCCAGTACTTC. Combining the CDR3 with reference TRBV18 and TRBJ2-5 gives the whole variable domain NAGVMQNPRHLVRRRGQEARLRCSPMKGHSHVYWYRQLPEEGLKFMVYLQKENIIDESGMPKERFSAEFPKEGPSILRIQQVVRGDSAAYFCASSSGFQETQYFGPGTRLLVL.

This sequence joins TRBV5-1 and TRBJ2-5; TRBD1 agrees at 9 bases. Trimming removed 3 bases from V and 4 bases from J; junction bases left unmatched: 4. The CDR3 extends over 14 amino acids. Germline values: CDR1 SGHRS, CDR2 YFSETQ. The CDR3 here is CASSSQGAGETQYF. CDR3 nucleotides: TGCGCCAGCAGCTCACAGGGGGCTGGAGAGACCCAGTACTTC.

The V gene is TRBV27, the J gene TRBJ2-4; the D gene is possibly TRBD1 (7 bases). Germline V gene lookup returns CDR1 MNHEY and CDR2 SMNVEV (reference sequence). The CDR3 contains 20 residues. V gave up 1 base and J gave up 1 base, with 23 bases separating them. CDR3 region: CASSLFGSGGGRGAKNIQYF. The CDR3, as DNA: TGTGCCAGCAGTTTATTTGGGTCAGGAGGGGGCAGAGGGGCCAAAAACATTCAGTACTTC.

This chain links TRBV28 with TRBJ2-3; the D gene is possibly TRBD2 (6 bases). CDR3 length: 14 amino acids. Germline-derived CDR1 and CDR2 are MDHEN and SYDVKM. The CDR3 DNA reads TGTGGAATCGGGACTCTTAGGGGCACAGATACGCAGTATTTT. Translated, it gives CGIGTLRGTDTQYF.

The V call is TRBV5-1, the J call TRBJ2-3, with TRBD1 as a possible D gene (5 bases). With 4 bases removed from V and 0 bases from J, the gap between germline ends came to 24 bases. The length of the CDR3 is 19 residues. Germline CDR1 SGHRS, CDR2 YFSETQ. The CDR3 loop reads CASSRGHSTLYASTDTQYF. The CDR3 region has the DNA TGCGCCAGCAGCCGTGGACACTCTACTTTATACGCTAGCACAGATACGCAGTATTTT.

The chain couples TRBV12-3 or TRBV12-4 to TRBJ1-1, with D uncertain. The V and J ends lost 8 bases and 5 bases respectively, with 9 bases between them. The CDR3 runs to 11 residues. CDR3 in DNA: TGTGCCAGCCAATCGAGGACTGAAGCTTTCTTT. Its protein is CASQSRTEAFF.

The chain joins TRBV15 to TRBJ1-4, with D possibly matching TRBD1 (5 bases). The CDR3 is 18 residues long. Germline lookup yields CDR1 LNHNV and CDR2 YYDKDF (reference sequence). The V gene lost 1 base and the J gene lost 0 bases, with 15 bases spanning the gap. The CDR3 is CATSRAIQGPATNEKLFF. The CDR3, as DNA: TGTGCCACCAGCAGAGCAATCCAGGGCCCCGCAACTAATGAAAAACTGTTTTTT.

With respect to this clone: In the same sample, other DNA sequences code for this CDR3. V gene TRBV28 combines with J gene TRBJ1-2, with 11 bases matching TRBD1. Germline V gene lookup returns CDR1 MDHEN and CDR2 SYDVKM. This CDR3 has 12 residues. Unmatched junction bases numbered 1, after V lost 8 bases and J lost 5 bases. This CDR3 is CASGDRGYGYTF. CDR3 in DNA: TGTGCCAGCGGGGACAGGGGGTATGGCTACACCTTC.

This clone was found once. The CDR3 here is CASSARTSGSDEQFF. The CDR3 coding sequence is TGTGCCAGCAGCGCCCGGACTAGCGGGAGCGATGAGCAGTTCTTC. The chain has TRBV9 and TRBJ2-1; 13 bases map to TRBD2. V lost 3 bases, J lost 8 bases, and 5 bases stayed unmatched. There are 15 residues in the CDR3. Germline CDR1 and CDR2: SGDLS and YYNGEE.

This chain links TRBV18 with TRBJ2-7; D might be TRBD1 (5 bases). Germline values: CDR1 KGHSH, CDR2 LQKENI. V lost 3 bases to trimming and J lost 1 base, with 13 bases between them. CDR3 length: 15 residues. The DNA of the CDR3 is TGTGCCAGCTCACCCTTACGGCCAGGGTCCTACGAGCAGTACTTC. Amino acid sequence: CASSPLRPGSYEQYF.

The chain recombines TRBV2 with TRBJ1-5; D unclear. The CDR3 has 13 residues. The V end was cut by 4 bases, the J end by 9 bases, with 13 bases between. Germline CDR1 reads SNHLY; CDR2 reads FYNNEI. CDR3 nucleotide sequence: TGTGCCAGCAGTGGAGAGGGAAGGGTGCCCCAGCATTTT. Protein: CASSGEGRVPQHF.

This clone was found a few times. V is TRBV21-1 and J is TRBJ1-1. TRBV21-1 is reported as a pseudogene. The CDR3 length is 12 residues. CDR3 nucleotides: TGTGCTGGGGGGGGGATGAACACTGAAGCTTTCTTT. Translation: CAGGGMNTEAFF.

This chain joins TRBV3-1 (or the pseudogene TRBV3-2) and TRBJ1-2; 8 positions agree with TRBD1. The J segment lost 7 bases and the V segment lost 0 bases, leaving 7 bases of the junction unmatched. The CDR3 length is 15 residues. Germline V CDR1 and CDR2: LGHDT, YNNKEL (reference sequence). CDR3 bases: TGTGCCAGCAGCCAAGATTGGGGACAGGCGCGTGGCTACACCTTC. This translates into CASSQDWGQARGYTF.

The J gene is TRBJ2-3, the V gene TRBV5-1, with 13 bases lining up with TRBD2. Trimming took 4 bases from V and 2 from J; bases not matched to a gene: 7. Per the germline V gene, CDR1 is SGHRS and CDR2 is YFSETQ. The CDR3 contains 17 residues. CDR3 protein: CASSPGTSGDFTDTQYF. The CDR3 DNA follows: TGCGCCAGCAGCCCAGGGACTAGCGGGGACTTCACAGATACGCAGTATTTT.

The rearrangement joins TRBV5-4 to TRBJ1-6; 7 bases are shared with TRBD1. The CDR3 sequence is 14 residues long. With V trimmed by 0 bases and J by 10 bases, 4 bases remained unmatched. The V gene's germline CDR1 is SGHNT and CDR2 YYREEE (reference sequence). The chain's CDR3 is CASSLDTGVSPLHF. The CDR3 bases are TGTGCCAGCAGCTTGGATACAGGGGTCTCACCCCTCCACTTT.

The chain links TRBV27 to TRBJ1-4; 7 bases are shared with TRBD1. The J segment lost 3 bases and the V segment lost 5 bases, leaving 15 bases of the junction unmatched. The CDR3 extends over 18 amino acids. Germline V CDR1 and CDR2: MNHEY, SMNVEV (reference sequence). The chain's CDR3 is CASSTRRQGAGANEKLFF. The CDR3, as DNA: TGTGCCAGCAGTACTAGACGACAGGGCGCAGGAGCTAATGAAAAACTGTTTTTT.

This chain links TRBV19 with TRBJ1-5; D not certain. V was trimmed by 4 bases and J by 0 bases, leaving 19 bases between them. Germline CDR1 reads LNHDA; CDR2 reads SQIVND (reference sequence). CDR3 length: 18 amino acids. CDR3 in amino acids: CASSKQVSASSSNQPQHF. The DNA of the CDR3 is TGTGCCAGTAGTAAGCAGGTATCCGCCAGTAGTAGCAATCAGCCCCAGCATTTT.

This sequence joins TRBV6-6 and TRBJ2-1; TRBD1 aligns across 7 bases. The CDR3 spans 15 residues. J was trimmed by 8 bases and V by 6 bases; bases with no gene match: 13. Germline-derived CDR1 and CDR2 are MNHNY and SVGAGI (reference sequence). CDR3 loop: CASRHSPAGTDEQFF. CDR3 nucleotide sequence: TGTGCCAGCAGGCACTCCCCGGCCGGGACAGATGAGCAGTTCTTC.

V usage is TRBV28 and J usage is TRBJ1-5; D may be TRBD1 (6 bases). V was clipped by 6 bases and J by 6 bases, with 18 bases between them. CDR1 MDHEN and CDR2 SYDVKM come from the germline V gene. The CDR3 sequence is 15 residues long. The CDR3 DNA reads TGTGCCAGCAGCCCGGACAGCGGGGGCCGTCAGCCCCAGCATTTT. As protein: CASSPDSGGRQPQHF.

This clone was observed a handful of times. This chain joins TRBV5-1 and TRBJ2-7, with 7 bases that match TRBD1. CDR3 size: 14 residues. The V segment lost 0 bases and the J segment 6 bases; nucleotides outside the gene matches: 6. Germline CDR1 and CDR2: SGHRS and YFSETQ. Here the CDR3 DNA reads TGCGCCAGCAGCTTGGACAGGGGAAACGCCGAGCAGTACTTC. Its protein product is CASSLDRGNAEQYF.